The 30 T cell receptor beta chains presented below share a single source sample, sequenced in a study of blood T cell repertoires in COVID-19. Repertoires were generated with immunoSEQ multiplex PCR, while TCRdb's copy carries only in-frame clones and drops some. Altogether just over 650,000 clones are present, about 90% being singletons, with the ten largest covering under 0.3%. The specimen was peripheral blood. These receptors originate from a woman aged 18 to 35 with acute or convalescent COVID-19.

The rearrangement uses TRBV25-1 and TRBJ1-5, with unresolved D. Trimming stripped 6 bases from V and 9 bases from J, with 12 bases between. This CDR3 spans 12 amino acids. Germline values: CDR1 MGHDK, CDR2 SYGVNS. The CDR3 here is CASRPTSGPQHF. The CDR3 DNA reads as TGTGCCAGCAGACCAACCTCGGGGCCCCAGCATTTT. Complete variable domain (other parts from reference TRBV25-1 and TRBJ1-5): EADIYQTPRYLVIGTGKKITLECSQTMGHDKMYWYQQDPGMELHLIHYSYGVNSTEKGDLSSESTVSRIRTEHFPLTLESARPSHTSQYLCASRPTSGPQHFGDGTRLSIL.

V is TRBV2 and J is TRBJ2-1; 9 positions agree with TRBD2. Germline V gene sequence: CDR1 SNHLY, CDR2 FYNNEI. Trimming at V came to 1 base and at J to 2 bases, leaving 6 bases not matched to a gene. This CDR3 contains 17 residues. CDR3 sequence (DNA): TGTGCCAGCAGTGAAGGTCGCGGGGGGGCCCCCTACAATGAGCAGTTCTTC. The encoded protein is CASSEGRGGAPYNEQFF.

The chain has TRBV4-1 and TRBJ2-3; TRBD2 agrees at 9 bases. CDR3 length: 17 amino acids. The trim removed 1 base at V and 2 bases at J, leaving 7 bases unmatched. Germline CDR1 MGHRA, CDR2 YSYEKL. The CDR3 DNA follows: TGCGCCAGCAGCCAAGTACTGAGCGGGGGGAACACAGATACGCAGTATTTT. Its protein is CASSQVLSGGNTDTQYF.

The chain combines TRBV3-1 (or the pseudogene TRBV3-2) with TRBJ2-7, with unresolved D. Trimming cost V 5 bases and J 3 bases, with 17 bases left between them. Germline V gene data show CDR1 as LGHDT and CDR2 as YNNKEL (reference sequence). This CDR3 comprises 15 residues. CDR3 residues: CASSTSILSSYEQYF. The CDR3 region has the DNA TGTGCCAGCAGCACTTCTATCCTTTCTAGCTACGAGCAGTACTTC.

The chain links TRBV5-1 to TRBJ2-1, with TRBD2 matching over 12 bases. Germline CDR1 and CDR2: SGHRS and YFSETQ. J lost 1 base, V lost 2 bases, and 7 bases had no gene match. The length of the CDR3 is 18 residues. CDR3 nucleotides: TGCGCCAGCAGCTTCCTACTAGCGGGGGGTACGTCCTACAATGAGCAGTTCTTC. Amino acids: CASSFLLAGGTSYNEQFF. The full variable domain, in which reference TRBV5-1 and TRBJ2-1 provide the parts outside the CDR3, is KAGVTQTPRYLIKTRGQQVTLSCSPISGHRSVSWYQQTPGQGLQFLFEYFSETQRNKGNFPGRFSGRQFSNSRSEMNVSTLELGDSALYLCASSFLLAGGTSYNEQFFGPGTRLTVL.

The J gene is TRBJ2-5, the V gene TRBV5-6; D possibly corresponds to TRBD2 (6 bases). The CDR3 runs to 14 residues. CDR1 is SGHDT, CDR2 YYEEEE, per germline. Between the trimmed V and J ends, which lost 4 bases and 2 bases, there was a span of 12 bases. The CDR3 protein is CASSTGLLQETQYF. Written as DNA, the CDR3 is TGTGCCAGCAGCACGGGACTTCTTCAAGAGACCCAGTACTTC. Looking up the rest from reference TRBV5-6 and TRBJ2-5 gives the full variable domain: DAGVTQSPTHLIKTRGQQVTLRCSPKSGHDTVSWYQQALGQGPQFIFQYYEEEERQRGNFPDRFSGHQFPNYSSELNVNALLLGDSALYLCASSTGLLQETQYFGPGTRLLVL.

The chain carries TRBV21-1 and TRBJ1-6. TRBV21-1 is labeled a pseudogene. The CDR3 loop spans 14 amino acids. CDR3 amino acids: CASTRRLGGSPLHF. The CDR3 DNA reads TGTGCCAGCACCCGCCGACTCGGAGGGTCACCCCTCCACTTT.

The chain links TRBV11-3 to TRBJ2-7, with D possibly matching TRBD2 (5 bases). Germline values: CDR1 SGHNT, CDR2 YENEEA. CDR3 length equals 13 residues. Trimming removed 4 bases from V and 6 bases from J, with 13 bases in between. The DNA for the CDR3 is TGTGCCAGCAGCTCCCTCGGGGAGAGCGAGCAGTACTTC. This sequence encodes CASSSLGESEQYF.

The chain combines TRBV9 with TRBJ1-2; TRBD1 matches at 7 bases. Germline values: CDR1 SGDLS, CDR2 YYNGEE. The trim removed 1 base at V and 1 base at J, leaving 7 bases unmatched. The CDR3 contains 16 residues. CDR3 protein: CASSVTPTGDNYGYTF. CDR3 bases: TGTGCCAGCAGCGTAACGCCCACAGGGGATAACTATGGCTACACCTTC.

The chain employs TRBV14 and TRBJ1-1; D is unclear. Per germline, CDR1 SGHDN and CDR2 FVKESK. Trimming pared 1 base from V and 3 bases from J, leaving 12 bases between. This CDR3 has 15 amino acids. CDR3 DNA sequence: TGTGCCAGCAGCCAAGCGAAGATTTTAGACACTGAAGCTTTCTTT. Residues: CASSQAKILDTEAFF.

V is TRBV5-1 and J is TRBJ2-3, with 10 bases fitting TRBD2. Germline values: CDR1 SGHRS, CDR2 YFSETQ. With V trimmed by 0 bases and J by 4 bases, 8 bases remained unmatched. The CDR3 runs to 17 residues. The DNA of the CDR3 is TGCGCCAGCAGCTTGGCGGTAGCGGGGGGTGCATCAGATACGCAGTATTTT. It yields the protein CASSLAVAGGASDTQYF.

The chain combines TRBV5-1 with TRBJ2-7; no reliable D call. V lost 1 base and J lost 2, with 10 bases in between. This CDR3 is 14 amino acids long. The germline gives CDR1 SGHRS, CDR2 YFSETQ. CDR3 protein: CASSLLEATYEQYF. The CDR3 DNA reads as TGCGCCAGCAGCTTGCTCGAGGCCACCTACGAGCAGTACTTC.

The chain employs TRBV29-1 and TRBJ1-2; weak D call: TRBD1 (5 bases). The germline gives CDR1 SQVTM, CDR2 ANQGSEA. There are 12 residues in the CDR3. V was cut by 4 bases and J by 5 bases, with 11 bases left in between. The DNA of the CDR3 is TGCAGCGTTGTGCACGGGACTTATGGCTACACCTTC. Protein product: CSVVHGTYGYTF.

This chain links TRBV30 with TRBJ1-2, with TRBD1 identical over 7 bases. The CDR3 sequence is 13 residues long. The ends lost 4 bases at V and 6 bases at J; junction bases unmatched: 8. Germline loops: CDR1 GTSNPN, CDR2 SVGIG (reference sequence). CDR3 nucleotides: TGTGCCTGGATTCAAAGACAGGGCAATGGCTACACCTTC. Protein sequence: CAWIQRQGNGYTF.

V gene TRBV5-1 combines with J gene TRBJ1-1; D is ambiguous. The CDR3 contains 13 residues. Germline assignment: CDR1 SGHRS and CDR2 YFSETQ. The germline V and J ends were trimmed by 0 bases and 8 bases, with 11 bases remaining between them. For the CDR3, the DNA is TGCGCCAGCAGCTTGGGGGGATCGGGAGAAGCTTTCTTT. Translating gives CASSLGGSGEAFF.

V is TRBV6-5 and J is TRBJ2-4, with a tentative D call TRBD2 (6 bases). V lost 7 bases to trimming and J lost 1 base, with 8 bases between them. There are 13 residues in the CDR3. Germline V CDR1 and CDR2: MNHEY, SVGAGI. CDR3 in amino acids: CASKGLAKNIQYF. CDR3 in DNA: TGTGCCAGCAAGGGACTCGCCAAAAACATTCAGTACTTC.

The chain links TRBV6-5 to TRBJ2-7; 7 bases line up with TRBD1. This CDR3 contains 14 residues. The germline gives CDR1 MNHEY, CDR2 SVGAGI. V was pared by 7 bases and J by 1 base, with 7 bases of the junction left unmatched. CDR3 sequence: CASTGTVSSYEQYF. The DNA for the CDR3 is TGTGCCAGCACCGGGACAGTAAGTTCCTACGAGCAGTACTTC.

In the case of this clone: Other DNA variants within this sample encode the same CDR3. The rearrangement links TRBV29-1 to TRBJ1-2; D is unresolved. V was trimmed by 4 bases and J by 0 bases, leaving 6 bases between them. The CDR3 length is 12 residues. CDR1 is SQVTM and CDR2 is ANQGSEA in the germline V gene. The CDR3 loop reads CSVATANYGYTF. CDR3 in DNA: TGCAGCGTTGCCACAGCTAACTATGGCTACACCTTC.

The chain combines TRBV19 with TRBJ2-1, with a possible D match to TRBD1 (6 bases). The CDR3 runs to 15 residues. Germline V lookup: CDR1 LNHDA, CDR2 SQIVND (reference sequence). V gave up 6 bases and J gave up 10 bases, with 22 bases separating them. The CDR3 DNA is TGTGCCAGTAGGGTGGGGGCAGGGGCCCCACAAGAGCAGTTCTTC. It is translated as CASRVGAGAPQEQFF. Drawing the rest from reference TRBV19 and TRBJ2-1, the complete variable domain is DGGITQSPKYLFRKEGQNVTLSCEQNLNHDAMYWYRQDPGQGLRLIYYSQIVNDFQKGDIAEGYSVSREKKESFPLTVTSAQKNPTAFYLCASRVGAGAPQEQFFGPGTRLTVL.

The chain has TRBV7-9 and TRBJ1-1; D possibly corresponds to TRBD1 (5 bases). The CDR3 loop spans 11 amino acids. Germline V lookup: CDR1 SEHNR, CDR2 FQNEAQ (reference sequence). V was cut by 5 bases and J by 11 bases, with 12 bases left in between. The CDR3 DNA reads as TGTGCCAGCAGCCCGGGGGGTGGGGCTTTCTTT. This encodes CASSPGGGAFF.

V and J are TRBV19 and TRBJ1-6; D is perhaps TRBD1 (5 bases). This CDR3 is 14 amino acids long. V lost 0 bases and J 11 bases, leaving 11 bases between the germline ends. The germline gives CDR1 LNHDA, CDR2 SQIVND (reference sequence). The CDR3 sequence is CASSIDPDTPPLHF. The CDR3 DNA is TGTGCCAGTAGTATAGATCCGGACACCCCACCCCTCCACTTT.

This chain links TRBV5-4 with TRBJ1-4; D may be TRBD1 (5 bases). The CDR3 covers 17 residues. V was cut by 4 bases and J by 3 bases, with 19 bases left in between. Germline CDR1 and CDR2: SGHNT and YYREEE (reference sequence). The CDR3, as DNA: TGTGCCAGCAGCCCCCGGGACTTAAGAGGAGCTAATGAAAAACTGTTTTTT. Translated: CASSPRDLRGANEKLFF. The whole variable domain, filled in from reference TRBV5-4 and TRBJ1-4, reads ETGVTQSPTHLIKTRGQQVTLRCSSQSGHNTVSWYQQALGQGPQFIFQYYREEENGRGNFPPRFSGLQFPNYSSELNVNALELDDSALYLCASSPRDLRGANEKLFFGSGTQLSVL.

Concerning this clone itself: An end of the junction does not agree with germline; a read error may underlie this. Here the CDR3 reads CASSLVGDSGGDF. The CDR3 coding sequence is TGTGCCAGCAGCTTAGTGGGGGACAGCGGGGGCGACTTC. V and J are TRBV7-9 and TRBJ2-4; D perhaps matches TRBD2 (8 bases). The V gene's germline CDR1 is SEHNR and CDR2 FQNEAQ (reference sequence). CDR3 length equals 13 residues.

J is TRBJ1-1 and V is TRBV3-1 (or the pseudogene TRBV3-2); 9 bases match TRBD1. In germline, CDR1 is LGHDT, CDR2 YNNKEL (reference sequence). The CDR3 is made up of 19 amino acids. V shed 0 bases, J shed 3 bases, and the junction held 14 bases outside the gene matches. The CDR3 DNA reads TGTGCCAGCAGCCAAGAAAGAACGGGACAGGGTCTCGGGGACACTGAAGCTTTCTTT. Residues: CASSQERTGQGLGDTEAFF.

The chain is built from TRBV28 and TRBJ1-1, with D maybe TRBD1 (6 bases). Germline V lookup: CDR1 MDHEN, CDR2 SYDVKM. This CDR3 is 15 amino acids long. V was trimmed by 2 bases and J by 1 base, leaving 11 bases between them. The CDR3 nucleotides are TGTGCCAGCAGTTTAAGGCGGGGGCCGAACACTGAAGCTTTCTTT. Protein product: CASSLRRGPNTEAFF.

This chain links TRBV30 with TRBJ2-1; weak D call: TRBD2 (5 bases). V lost 4 bases and J 7 bases, leaving 17 bases between the germline ends. CDR3 length: 14 amino acids. Germline V gene lookup returns CDR1 GTSNPN and CDR2 SVGIG (reference sequence). The CDR3 protein is CAWTNGVLGNEQFF. As DNA, the CDR3 is TGTGCCTGGACCAACGGGGTCCTGGGGAATGAGCAGTTCTTC.

This chain links TRBV6-5 with TRBJ1-4; D might be TRBD1 (5 bases). Germline CDR1 reads MNHEY; CDR2 reads SVGAGI. The CDR3 spans 15 residues. V was shortened by 11 bases and J by 5 bases, with 21 bases between the two germline ends. CDR3 protein: CAAGLGGGGNEKLFF. CDR3 nucleotide sequence: TGTGCCGCAGGGCTCGGGGGGGGAGGGAATGAAAAACTGTTTTTT.

The genes are TRBV6-5 and TRBJ2-2; 8 positions match TRBD1. CDR1 and CDR2 from the germline V gene are MNHEY and SVGAGI. V lost 4 bases, J lost 4 bases, and 2 bases stayed unmatched. CDR3 length: 14 amino acids. The CDR3 is CASSSTGVTGELFF. In DNA, the CDR3 is TGTGCCAGCAGTTCGACAGGGGTCACCGGGGAGCTGTTTTTT.

The chain recombines TRBV29-1 with TRBJ1-2; D is perhaps TRBD1 (6 bases). The germline CDR1 and CDR2 sequences are SQVTM and ANQGSEA. This CDR3 spans 11 amino acids. V was cut by 5 bases and J by 6 bases, with 10 bases left in between. The CDR3 DNA follows: TGCAGCGTTTGGGCAGGGGATGGCTACACCTTC. As protein: CSVWAGDGYTF.

The chain couples TRBV2 to TRBJ2-7, with 7 bases aligning to TRBD1. The V gene's germline CDR1 is SNHLY and CDR2 FYNNEI. V dropped 5 bases and J dropped 6; count of bases not matched to a gene: 13. The CDR3 covers 15 residues. Written as DNA, the CDR3 is TGTGCCAGCAGTATTGACCGGGGACAGAGACTCGAGCAGTACTTC. It is translated as CASSIDRGQRLEQYF.